The rows below give T cell receptor beta chains drawn from one sample of a study of T cells in Graves' hyperthyroidism and ophthalmopathy. One entry per CDR3 protein results from TCRdb running MiXCR on the multiplex PCR reads. Counted here are 500,000 or so distinct CDR3 sequences, about 15% occurring once; the ten biggest clones make up approximately 32%. Sequenced: blood. Every receptor here comes from a woman aged 25 to 39 with Graves' ophthalmopathy. Both conserved end residues are part of each CDR3. A D gene is named only where the DNA matches it firmly. The size of a clone is reported for some rows only, either as once, few or many, or as a class for expanded clones.

clone size,J gene,D gene,V gene,CDR3 protein,CDR3 DNA
-,TRBJ2-7,-,TRBV7-8,CATQGSQAYEQYF,TGTGCCACCCAGGGCTCTCAGGCCTACGAGCAGTACTTC
many,TRBJ1-2,-,TRBV28,CASSLKADYGYTF,TGTGCCAGCAGTTTAAAAGCCGACTATGGCTACACCTTC
few,TRBJ2-5,-,TRBV9,CASSVGGTEETQYF,TGTGCCAGCAGCGTAGGGGGGACGGAAGAGACCCAGTACTTC
few,TRBJ2-1,TRBD2,TRBV4-1,CASSPTSGRAYEQFF,TGCGCCAGCAGCCCCACTAGCGGGAGGGCGTATGAGCAGTTCTTC
-,TRBJ2-1,TRBD2,TRBV27,CASSLSRLAGALRKDEQFF,TGTGCCAGCAGTTTATCTCGGCTAGCGGGAGCCCTCAGGAAAGATGAGCAGTTCTTC
few,TRBJ2-2,-,TRBV9,CASSADGHTGELFF,TGTGCCAGCAGCGCAGACGGGCACACCGGGGAGCTGTTTTTT
few,TRBJ1-5,TRBD1,TRBV5-1,CASSPGQENQPQHF,TGCGCCAGCAGCCCAGGACAGGAAAATCAGCCCCAGCATTTT
few,TRBJ1-2,-,TRBV27,CASSWDIRNYGYTF,TGTGCCAGCAGTTGGGACATTCGGAACTATGGCTACACCTTC
once,TRBJ2-1,TRBD2,TRBV18,CASSSKRPSGRANNEQFF,TGTGCCAGCTCATCAAAGCGTCCCAGCGGGAGGGCTAATAATGAGCAGTTCTTC
many,TRBJ2-1,-,TRBV11-1,CASSLVGLAYNEQFF,TGTGCCAGCAGCTTAGTAGGGTTAGCCTACAATGAGCAGTTCTTC
many,TRBJ2-5,TRBD2,TRBV2,CASSRRLAASSTQYF,TGTGCCAGCAGCCGTAGACTAGCGGCATCCTCCACCCAGTACTTC
-,TRBJ1-1,-,TRBV28,CASSLDQDTEAFF,TGTGCCAGCAGTTTAGATCAGGACACTGAAGCTTTCTTT
few,TRBJ2-1,-,TRBV9,CASSADGSSYNEQFF,TGTGCCAGCAGCGCCGACGGAAGCTCCTACAATGAGCAGTTCTTC
-,TRBJ1-3,-,TRBV4-3,CASSQDRGAGNTIHF,TGCGCCAGCAGCCAAGATCGAGGAGCTGGAAACACCATACATTTT
many,TRBJ2-7,-,TRBV5-1,CASSLGPTGTTYEQYF,TGCGCCAGCAGCTTGGGGCCTACCGGGACAACTTACGAGCAGTACTTC
-,TRBJ1-1,TRBD1,TRBV3-1,CASSHWLGGWTEAFF,TGTGCCAGCAGCCACTGGTTAGGGGGCTGGACTGAAGCTTTCTTT
-,TRBJ2-2,TRBD2,TRBV28,CASSFVPSGVNTGELFF,TGTGCCAGCAGTTTTGTTCCTAGCGGGGTGAACACCGGGGAGCTGTTTTTT
few,TRBJ2-7,TRBD2,TRBV9,CASSATGTSGSYEQYF,TGTGCCAGCAGCGCGACGGGGACTAGCGGGAGCTACGAGCAGTACTTC
many,TRBJ1-5,-,TRBV28,CASNSGSPRFNQPQHF,TGTGCCAGCAACTCGGGCAGCCCGAGATTTAATCAGCCCCAGCATTTT
many,TRBJ1-1,-,TRBV7-2,CASSPTRDTEAFF,TGTGCCAGCAGCCCTACCCGGGACACTGAAGCTTTCTTT
-,TRBJ2-5,-,TRBV7-2,CASSSGTDQETQYF,TGTGCCAGCAGCTCGGGGACTGACCAAGAGACCCAGTACTTC
few,TRBJ2-7,TRBD2,TRBV20-1,CSASTSGIDEQYF,TGCAGTGCTAGCACTAGCGGGATCGACGAGCAGTACTTC
-,TRBJ1-3,-,TRBV7-2,CASSGWGAGGNTIYF,TGTGCCAGCAGCGGCTGGGGGGCGGGTGGAAACACCATATATTTT
many,TRBJ1-4,TRBD1,TRBV28,CASSLVGTGGPTNEKLFF,TGTGCCAGCAGTTTAGTCGGGACAGGGGGACCAACTAATGAAAAACTGTTTTTT
many,TRBJ2-6,-,TRBV5-1,CASSLDARSGANVLTF,TGCGCCAGCAGCTTGGATGCCCGCTCTGGGGCCAACGTCCTGACTTTC
few,TRBJ2-1,TRBD1,TRBV7-3,CASSFDRGDTNEQFF,TGTGCCAGCAGCTTTGACAGGGGGGACACCAATGAGCAGTTCTTC
-,TRBJ1-5,-,TRBV7-2,CASSLGSGPGPQHF,TGTGCCAGCAGCTTGGGGTCGGGTCCGGGGCCCCAGCATTTT
few,TRBJ2-5,TRBD2,TRBV6-2/TRBV6-3,CASSYSRGLAGVEETQYF,TGTGCCAGCAGTTACTCGAGGGGACTAGCGGGAGTGGAAGAGACCCAGTACTTC
-,TRBJ2-2,-,TRBV19,CAGRDINTGELFF,TGTGCCGGCAGGGACATTAACACCGGGGAGCTGTTTTTT
-,TRBJ2-7,TRBD1,TRBV6-1,CASSSPGTVYEQYF,TGTGCCAGCAGCTCCCCCGGGACAGTCTACGAGCAGTACTTC
-,TRBJ2-1,TRBD2,TRBV20-1,CSARGTSGRSYNEQFF,TGCAGTGCTAGGGGGACTAGCGGGAGATCCTACAATGAGCAGTTCTTC
many,TRBJ2-3,-,TRBV18,CASSLQGLATDTQYF,TGTGCCAGCTCTCTCCAGGGGCTTGCCACAGATACGCAGTATTTT
many,TRBJ1-2,-,TRBV6-6,CASSYSIFGPPYGYTF,TGTGCCAGCAGTTACTCGATCTTCGGACCACCCTATGGCTACACCTTC
many,TRBJ2-5,-,TRBV6-6,CASSYFGTRGIETQYF,TGTGCCAGCAGTTACTTTGGGACCCGGGGTATCGAGACCCAGTACTTC
few,TRBJ2-1,TRBD1,TRBV9,CASSAQGAGNEQFF,TGTGCCAGCAGCGCCCAGGGGGCCGGGAATGAGCAGTTCTTC
many,TRBJ2-5,TRBD1,TRBV20-1,CSARTSGGAETQYF,TGCAGTGCTAGAACGTCAGGGGGCGCCGAGACCCAGTACTTC
few,TRBJ2-4,-,TRBV4-3,CASSQDQTSPGASIQYF,TGCGCCAGCAGCCAAGACCAGACGAGTCCGGGGGCGAGCATTCAGTACTTC
-,TRBJ2-5,-,TRBV25-1,CASSAEWGTQYF,TGTGCCAGCAGTGCAGAATGGGGGACCCAGTACTTC
few,TRBJ1-1,TRBD1,TRBV15,CATSRDPQGQGFEAFF,TGTGCCACCAGCAGAGATCCCCAGGGACAGGGTTTTGAAGCTTTCTTT
many,TRBJ2-7,TRBD1,TRBV20-1,CSARRDSRSYEQYF,TGCAGTGCTCGAAGGGACAGCCGCTCCTACGAGCAGTACTTC
few,TRBJ2-7,TRBD2,TRBV29-1,CSAITSGSFDEQYF,TGCAGCGCCATTACTAGCGGGAGTTTCGACGAGCAGTACTTC
-,TRBJ2-1,TRBD2,TRBV10-3,CAITGTSGSEQFF,TGTGCCATCACCGGGACTAGCGGGAGTGAGCAGTTCTTC
many,TRBJ1-1,-,TRBV12-3/TRBV12-4,CASRRGGSTEAFF,TGTGCCAGCAGGCGTGGGGGGAGCACTGAAGCTTTCTTT
-,TRBJ2-6,-,TRBV4-3,CASSQEGATGANVLTF,TGCGCCAGCAGCCAAGAGGGGGCTACTGGGGCCAACGTCCTGACTTTC
many,TRBJ2-5,TRBD2,TRBV29-1,CSAPILVAGWETQYF,TGCAGCGCCCCGATCTTGGTAGCGGGATGGGAGACCCAGTACTTC